This TCR beta chain was identified in a study of cytomegalovirus exposure and HLA in healthy donors. Concerning this clone: The antigen remains unidentified.

Germline V CDR1 and CDR2: KGHSH, LQKENI. The CDR3 consists of 14 residues. The V and J ends lost 0 bases and 2 bases respectively, with 7 bases between them. Overall study findings and caveats: Researchers reported that a few CMV-associated chains were confirmed in vitro as CMV antigen-specific. Later work associated around 18,000 TCR beta sequences with HLA alleles at 0.05 false discovery rate.

The study ran its PCR with 60 Vbeta and 13 Jbeta primers. The protocol was immunoSEQ multiplex PCR, while the TCRdb copy is restricted to in-frame clones and leaves out a portion. The sample includes about 140,000 clones. Specimen: PBMCs. The TCR originated in a woman younger than 30 in good health and CMV-seronegative. The chain is built from TRBV18 and TRBJ2-5, with D hard to call. Here the CDR3 DNA reads TGTGCCAGCTCACCACCGCGGATTCAAGAGACCCAGTACTTC. This sequence encodes CASSPPRIQETQYF.